This T cell receptor (beta chain) was sequenced for a study of cytomegalovirus exposure and HLA in healthy donors. V lost 4 bases, J lost 4 bases, and 11 bases lay in between. The CDR3 is made up of 14 amino acids. The germline V gene encodes CDR1 SGHAT and CDR2 FQNNGV. The study ran its PCR with 60 Vbeta and 13 Jbeta primers. Only in-frame clones appear in the TCRdb table, and some are missing; sequencing was by immunoSEQ multiplex PCR. The sample carries 150,000 to 200,000 clones, roughly 80% recorded once. The donors, nominally healthy at sampling, likely had unrecorded immune exposures. The source material was PBMCs. This chain links TRBV11-2 with TRBJ1-3; possible D gene TRBD1, 6 bases. The receptor's source is a female donor in good health and CMV-seronegative. The CDR3 region has the DNA TGTGCCAGCAGCTCTTACAGGGCCGGAAACACCATATATTTT. Its translation is CASSSYRAGNTIYF.